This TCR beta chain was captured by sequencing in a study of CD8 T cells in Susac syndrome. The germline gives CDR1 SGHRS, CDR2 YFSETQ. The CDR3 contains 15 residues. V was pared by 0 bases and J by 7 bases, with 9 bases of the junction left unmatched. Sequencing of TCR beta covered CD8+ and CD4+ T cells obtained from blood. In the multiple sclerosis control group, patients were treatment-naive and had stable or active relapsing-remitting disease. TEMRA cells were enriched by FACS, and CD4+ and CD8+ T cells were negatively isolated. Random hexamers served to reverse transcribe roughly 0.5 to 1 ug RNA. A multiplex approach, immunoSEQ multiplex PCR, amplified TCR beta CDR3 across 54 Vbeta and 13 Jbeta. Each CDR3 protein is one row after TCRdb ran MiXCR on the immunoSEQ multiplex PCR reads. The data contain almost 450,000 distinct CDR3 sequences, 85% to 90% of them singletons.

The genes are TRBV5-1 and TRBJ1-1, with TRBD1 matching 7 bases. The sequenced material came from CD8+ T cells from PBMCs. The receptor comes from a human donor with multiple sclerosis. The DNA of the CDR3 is TGCGCCAGCAGCTTGGATCAGACAGGGTGGTATGAAGCTTTCTTT. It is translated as CASSLDQTGWYEAFF. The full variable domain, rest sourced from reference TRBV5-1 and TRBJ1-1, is KAGVTQTPRYLIKTRGQQVTLSCSPISGHRSVSWYQQTPGQGLQFLFEYFSETQRNKGNFPGRFSGRQFSNSRSEMNVSTLELGDSALYLCASSLDQTGWYEAFFGQGTRLTVV.